This T cell receptor beta chain was documented in a study of blood T cell repertoires in COVID-19. Study as a whole: Both acute and convalescent COVID-19 samples were obtained from the United States, Italy and Spain.

From germline, CDR1 is SGHTA and CDR2 FQGNSA. V was clipped by 2 bases and J by 1 base, with 17 bases between them. This CDR3 has 17 residues. Profiling relied on immunoSEQ multiplex PCR, and the TCRdb table lists in-frame clones only, not all of them. The table has about 62,000 clones, roughly 90% seen once. The rearrangement uses TRBV7-2 and TRBJ1-1; D is possibly TRBD1 (6 bases). Sequencing was carried out using peripheral blood. The receptor was derived from a human donor in a cohort sampled during active COVID-19. The CDR3 coding sequence is TGTGCCAGCAGCTTATCACGGGGGGCGGTGGGGAACACTGAAGCTTTCTTT. It encodes CASSLSRGAVGNTEAFF. The full variable domain, rest sourced from reference TRBV7-2 and TRBJ1-1, is GAGVSQSPSNKVTEKGKDVELRCDPISGHTALYWYRQSLGQGLEFLIYFQGNSAPDKSGLPSDRFSAERTGGSVSTLTIQRTQQEDSAVYLCASSLSRGAVGNTEAFFGQGTRLTVV.